This T cell receptor (beta chain) was sequenced during a study of T cells in Graves' hyperthyroidism and ophthalmopathy (dated by TCRdb to about 2019). Regarding the research as a whole: To identify distinguishing TCR V-J signatures, a discovery cohort of around 98 patients was used, comprising 43 with Graves' ophthalmopathy and some 60 with stable Graves' hyperthyroidism. The 95 to 100 discovery patients were randomly split 7:3 into training and test sets. Whether ophthalmopathy could be predicted prospectively was tested in an independent validation cohort made up of approximately 19 hyperthyroidism patients plus 17 patients who later progressed to ophthalmopathy. After blood sampling, hyperthyroidism patients were treated with methimazole at a starting dose of 30 mg daily, and ophthalmopathy patients were treated with high-dose intravenous methylprednisolone. Thyroid tissue and blood T-cell repertoires from about 6 Graves' hyperthyroidism patients were also compared in the study. The paper describes TCR Vbeta CDR3 sequencing of 140 or so peripheral blood samples, made up of about 40 ophthalmopathy patients, 70 to 75 hyperthyroidism patients and 17 progressor patients.

Points on this clonotype: There is no known antigen for this receptor. Nothing much larger sits one base from this clone, and base qualities are not available.

V lost 5 bases and J lost 0 bases; the stretch between them is 9 bases long. There are 14 amino acids in the CDR3, from cysteine to phenylalanine inclusive. The sequence is cut down to CDR3 DNA, 42 bases in frame from base 1. Reading the germline V gene gives CDR1 KGHDR and CDR2 SFDVKD. TCR beta CDR3 regions were amplified from RNA transcripts. The first round of RT-PCR for the TCR CDR3 was performed with the HTBI primer set and the Qiagen OneStep RT-PCR kit. The libraries were constructed in a second round of multiplex PCR and then size-selected and purified. Sequencing of the libraries was done on an Illumina HiSeq2000 using paired-end 100 bp reads. The authors' analysis ran thus. SOAPnuke was used to process the raw data, throwing out any read that contained adapters or uncalled bases, had a mean Phred below 15, or lacked an exact constant-primer or identifier match. COPE v1.2.5 was used to merge the high-quality paired reads, and each unique nucleotide sequence was defined as a clonotype. Clonotypes were aligned to IMGT TRBV, TRBD and TRBJ reference segments using MiTCR v1.1. Only V-J combinations with frequency above 0.0001, covering 99.2% of repertoires, were analysed. A TCS score was defined as the ratio of F50 (clonal expansion) to E x V (chaos), with BLOSUM62-based TCRdist applied between CDR3 peptides within each V-J. Welch's t-statistics and random forest reduced roughly 500 V-J features to 10 to 15, which were used in a naive Bayes classifier (R e1071). The public sequencing data were trimmed at Q25 with fastp and processed into clonotypes with MiXCR by TCRdb, which kept only in-frame beta chains. Identical CDR3 proteins give one entry, which carries the most common genes and DNA. The V and J calls follow TCRdb's processing rather than the paper's. The sample table records approximately 560,000 distinct CDR3 sequences; around 42% of these occur just once. The ten biggest clones cover approximately 8.2% of the sample.

What the research found in general, with its limitations: During validation, the model predicted progression to ophthalmopathy a median of around six months ahead of onset, with around 71% sensitivity and about 72% specificity. Sample size was not statistically predetermined, and blinding of investigators to group allocation was not performed. Most expanded thyroid clonotypes (frequency above 0.001) were also detected in blood, a finding suggesting that blood repertoires may reflect thyroid immune responses. A 13 V-J signature model separated ophthalmopathy from stable hyperthyroidism, with around 91% sensitivity and 81.08% specificity in cross-validation and 80%/75% in testing.

Graves' hyperthyroidism was defined as stable when no progression to ophthalmopathy occurred over 18 months of follow-up. Hyperthyroidism patients were aged 18 to 65 years and newly diagnosed, with disease duration of less than 2 months. Exclusion was applied to patients with uncontrolled infections, other autoimmune diseases, pregnancy or lactation. Clinical symptoms, serum thyroxine and TRAb, thyroid ultrasound, and orbital computed tomography formed the basis for the diagnoses. Total RNA was extracted using Trizol reagent, and RNA quality was assessed on an Agilent 2100 Bioanalyzer. The chain joins TRBV24-1 to TRBJ1-1; no D gene is confidently identified. The TCR sequence derives from a woman younger than 30 with Graves' hyperthyroidism. Donor details come from another sample of the same person, matched by shared clones. The material sequenced was peripheral blood or thyroid tissue (not recorded which). Read as DNA, the sequence is TGTGCCACCAGTGGGGAGGGTATGAACACTGAAGCTTTCTTT. It translates to CATSGEGMNTEAFF.